Listed here are 22 T cell receptor beta chains from one sample, sequenced in a study of human thymus T cells. Assay used: immunoSEQ multiplex PCR; TCRdb lists only in-frame clones, some missing. Seen here are tens of thousands of clones, 85% to 95% observed once, and the top ten hold 0.034%. Corrective cardiac operations yielded the resected thymus tissue. The sample was thymus tissue. Every receptor here comes from a girl under two years old with a congenital heart defect but otherwise immunologically healthy.

The chain couples TRBV19 to TRBJ2-7; TRBD1 matches 7 bases. The V segment lost 3 bases and the J segment 4 bases; nucleotides outside the gene matches: 6. CDR1 is LNHDA, CDR2 SQIVND, per germline (reference sequence). The CDR3 loop spans 14 amino acids. CDR3 sequence reads: CASSIRGQSYEQYF. CDR3 nucleotides: TGTGCCAGTAGTATTAGGGGACAGAGTTACGAGCAGTACTTC.

The chain couples TRBV19 to TRBJ1-4; D is uncertain. The CDR3 is 16 residues long. Trimming removed 0 bases at V and 4 bases at J, with 12 bases between. CDR1 is LNHDA, CDR2 SQIVND, per germline (reference sequence). The CDR3: CASSIDRSTGNEKLFF. CDR3 sequence (DNA): TGTGCCAGTAGTATAGATCGGTCCACTGGTAATGAAAAACTGTTTTTT.

The rearrangement joins TRBV29-1 to TRBJ2-3; TRBD2 matches 8 bases. The CDR3 sequence is 13 residues long. V gave up 4 bases and J gave up 6 bases; unmatched junction bases: 6. Germline loops: CDR1 SQVTM, CDR2 ANQGSEA. CDR3 sequence (DNA): TGCAGCGTTGTACTTCCGGGAGGGGATACGCAGTATTTT. Translated: CSVVLPGGDTQYF.

This chain connects TRBV21-1 to TRBJ2-7; the table's D gene call, TRBD2, was not cross checked with the DNA. TRBV21-1 is a known pseudogene. The CDR3 is made up of 18 amino acids. The CDR3 sequence: CASSRGTSGRPRGNEQYF. The CDR3 DNA reads TGTGCCAGCAGTCGGGGGACTAGCGGGAGGCCTAGGGGGAACGAGCAGTACTTC.

The chain couples TRBV25-1 to TRBJ1-1, with 10 bases fitting TRBD1. Per germline, CDR1 MGHDK and CDR2 SYGVNS. This CDR3 has 14 amino acids. The trim removed 4 bases at V and 11 bases at J, leaving 10 bases unmatched. The CDR3 sequence is CASSVGQGIRGAFF. Here the CDR3 DNA reads TGTGCCAGCAGTGTGGGACAGGGGATACGGGGCGCTTTCTTT.

This chain links TRBV4-1 with TRBJ2-3; D call uncertain. Trimming removed 1 base at V and 8 bases at J, with 19 bases between. The CDR3 has 16 amino acids. Looked up from germline, CDR1 is MGHRA and CDR2 is YSYEKL. In DNA, the CDR3 is TGCGCCAGCAGCCAAGGCGCGGTAGCTTCCTGGGGTACGCAGTATTTT. This sequence encodes CASSQGAVASWGTQYF.

V gene TRBV7-2 combines with J gene TRBJ2-6; TRBD1 matches 9 bases. The V gene end was trimmed by 4 bases and the J gene end by 5 bases; junction bases not matched to a gene: 9. CDR3 length equals 17 residues. CDR1 and CDR2 from the germline V gene are SGHTA and FQGNSA. In DNA, the CDR3 is TGTGCCAGCAGCTCAAGGGACAGGGACGGCTGGGCCAACGTCCTGACTTTC. Its protein is CASSSRDRDGWANVLTF.

This chain uses TRBV25-1 with TRBJ2-7; no firm D call. CDR1 and CDR2 from the germline V gene are MGHDK and SYGVNS. The CDR3 loop spans 13 amino acids. V lost 5 bases and J lost 2, with 10 bases in between. The chain's CDR3 is CASSRAVTYEQYF. CDR3 DNA sequence: TGTGCCAGCAGTCGGGCAGTGACCTACGAGCAGTACTTC.

Here the CDR3 reads CASSPQSGTSTDTQYF. The CDR3 DNA reads as TGCGCCAGCAGCCCCCAATCAGGGACTAGCACAGATACGCAGTATTTT. The V gene is TRBV4-3, the J gene TRBJ2-3; a weak D match, TRBD2 (6 bases). Germline V lookup: CDR1 LGHNA, CDR2 YSLEER. The length of the CDR3 is 16 residues. Trimming shortened V by 4 bases and J by 0 bases, and 14 bases separated the two germline ends.

J is TRBJ2-1 and V is TRBV10-1; 8 bases match TRBD1. J gave up 4 bases and V 0 bases, and 11 bases lay outside the gene matches. This CDR3 has 18 amino acids. Germline loops: CDR1 WNHNN, CDR2 SYGVQD (reference sequence). The CDR3 bases are TGCGCCAGCAGTGAGTCTAAGCTCTGGACAGGGACATACAATGAGCAGTTCTTC. This sequence encodes CASSESKLWTGTYNEQFF.

J is TRBJ2-5 and V is TRBV5-1; 9 nucleotides align to TRBD1. The CDR3 spans 13 residues. Germline trimming cut 6 bases from V and 5 bases from J; bases unmatched to any gene: 5. Germline V gene sequence: CDR1 SGHRS, CDR2 YFSETQ. As DNA, the CDR3 is TGCGCCAGCACCCGGACAGGGGACGAGACCCAGTACTTC. Protein product: CASTRTGDETQYF.

The chain has TRBV7-2 and TRBJ1-5; D is possibly TRBD1 (5 bases). The germline gives CDR1 SGHTA, CDR2 FQGNSA. V lost 5 bases to trimming and J lost 7 bases, with 18 bases between them. This CDR3 is 15 amino acids long. The CDR3 DNA follows: TGTGCCAGCAGCAACCAGGGTGTTATGGGGCAGCCCCAGCATTTT. This sequence encodes CASSNQGVMGQPQHF.

The V call is TRBV7-2, the J call TRBJ2-2; 7 bases are shared with TRBD2. Germline CDR1 reads SGHTA; CDR2 reads FQGNSA. V gave up 3 bases and J gave up 6 bases; unmatched junction bases: 16. This CDR3 contains 18 residues. The CDR3 protein is CASSLAGGGGSFSGELFF. CDR3 DNA: TGTGCCAGCAGCTTGGCCGGTGGAGGCGGGAGTTTCTCCGGGGAGCTGTTTTTT.

This chain connects TRBV4-2 to TRBJ2-7; 8 positions agree with TRBD2. Trimming took 4 bases from V and 1 from J; bases not matched to a gene: 18. Germline lookup yields CDR1 LGHNA and CDR2 YNFKEQ. This CDR3 comprises 19 residues. The CDR3 loop reads CASSPLGCREGQGSYEQYF. For the CDR3, the DNA is TGTGCCAGCAGCCCTCTGGGGTGTCGGGAGGGCCAAGGGTCCTACGAGCAGTACTTC.

The chain recombines TRBV18 with TRBJ1-1; D gene ambiguous. The CDR3 consists of 15 residues. Trimming shortened V by 0 bases and J by 1 base, and 9 bases separated the two germline ends. The germline V gene has CDR1 KGHSH and CDR2 LQKENI. The DNA for the CDR3 is TGTGCCAGCTCACCACCGGAGTTTGAGAACACTGAAGCTTTCTTT. This encodes CASSPPEFENTEAFF.

This chain joins TRBV5-1 and TRBJ2-7; 7 bases align to TRBD1. The V and J ends lost 4 bases and 4 bases, in that order; junction bases with no gene match: 8. Germline CDR1 and CDR2: SGHRS and YFSETQ. This CDR3 has 14 amino acids. The CDR3 protein is CASSHDRVKYEQYF. In DNA, the CDR3 is TGCGCCAGCAGCCATGACAGGGTCAAGTACGAGCAGTACTTC.

The chain links TRBV18 to TRBJ1-1; D is ambiguous. Between the trimmed V and J ends, which lost 3 bases and 1 base, there was a span of 15 bases. This CDR3 is 16 amino acids long. The germline CDR1 and CDR2 sequences are KGHSH and LQKENI. The CDR3 bases are TGTGCCAGCTCACCCCCCTTCGACCCCCAGAACACTGAAGCTTTCTTT. Translated, it gives CASSPPFDPQNTEAFF.

The chain couples TRBV7-6 to TRBJ2-3; 9 nucleotides agree with TRBD2. The CDR3 consists of 17 residues. With 4 bases clipped from V and 1 base from J, the junction kept 9 bases outside the gene matches. Germline-derived CDR1 and CDR2 are SGHVS and FNYEAQ. CDR3 in DNA: TGTGCCAGCAGCTGGACCTCTAGCGGGAAAGGCACAGATACGCAGTATTTT. Residues: CASSWTSSGKGTDTQYF.

This clone was counted only a few times. The chain has TRBV18 and TRBJ2-1; 8 bases fit TRBD1. The CDR3 contains 14 residues. The junction had 8 bases not matched to a gene; V was cut back by 4 bases and J by 9 bases. Germline lookup yields CDR1 KGHSH and CDR2 LQKENI. CDR3 protein: CASSHGQGEGEQFF. CDR3 coding DNA: TGTGCCAGCTCACACGGACAGGGAGAGGGTGAGCAGTTCTTC.

The chain employs TRBV7-2 and TRBJ1-1; D uncertain. Germline loops: CDR1 SGHTA, CDR2 FQGNSA. With 0 bases removed from V and 1 base from J, the gap between germline ends came to 12 bases. CDR3 size: 16 residues. CDR3 residues: CASSLALGRANTEAFF. DNA for the CDR3: TGTGCCAGCAGCTTAGCCTTAGGAAGGGCGAACACTGAAGCTTTCTTT.

The chain couples TRBV7-2 to TRBJ2-7; 7 bases map to TRBD2. Germline V gene sequence: CDR1 SGHTA, CDR2 FQGNSA. The CDR3 is 17 residues long. J lost 0 bases, V lost 4 bases, and 12 bases had no gene match. The DNA for the CDR3 is TGTGCCAGCAGCTGGGGAAACGGACTAGAACTCTCCTACGAGCAGTACTTC. Its translation is CASSWGNGLELSYEQYF.

The chain joins TRBV9 to TRBJ2-7; TRBD2 matches 8 bases. The ends lost 0 bases at V and 2 bases at J; junction bases unmatched: 10. The CDR3 spans 17 residues. CDR1 is SGDLS and CDR2 is YYNGEE in the germline V gene. CDR3 in DNA: TGTGCCAGCAGCGTAGCCCCCACTACTAGCGGAGCCTACGAGCAGTACTTC. This translates into CASSVAPTTSGAYEQYF.